The T cell receptor beta chain under discussion was sequenced for a study of blood T cell repertoires in COVID-19. Study-level background: Acute-phase and convalescent COVID-19 samples originated in the United States, Italy and Spain. Nucleic acid was either cDNA or gDNA, and it came from T cells, B-cell-depleted T cells, or PBMCs.

Methods used by the authors: Scientists estimated how many nucleated cells there were by amplifying reference gene primers. Produced via immunoSEQ multiplex PCR; TCRdb's table is partial and in-frame only. V, J and clone size reflect that table, while D and trimming were determined from the DNA. The sample shows 55,000 to 75,000 clones, 84% of them seen only once. The V segment lost 8 bases and the J segment 0 bases; nucleotides outside the gene matches: 9. The germline V gene has CDR1 MDHEN and CDR2 SYDVKM. CDR3 length: 16 residues. In regard to this clone: This specimen includes other DNA sequences encoding the same CDR3.

Enrollment of patients from Seattle took place during active infection, with longitudinal follow-up. The chain combines TRBV28 with TRBJ2-3; TRBD2 agrees at 9 bases. This receptor was taken from a man aged 55 to 70 with COVID-19, enrolled during active disease. Sequencing used peripheral blood. DNA for the CDR3: TGTGCCAGCGGGCAGCGGGGGGCTCCTAGCACAGATACGCAGTATTTT. It translates to CASGQRGAPSTDTQYF.